This record concerns one T cell receptor (beta chain) sequence. What it binds is not known. These data are taken from a study of T cell responses to AZD1222 COVID-19 vaccine. The overall study: It was second doses at about 4 or about 12 weeks that were pooled.

Study-wide points: Only after the peak T cell response were repertoires sampled. There were mostly white British donors and more females than males, and clonal diversity was possibly underestimated. Mapped onto spike, vaccine-associated CD4 TCRs spanned it and were dominant at 160-218 and 743-854.

The table came from immunoSEQ multiplex PCR; TCRdb's copy has only in-frame clones and leaves some out. In the table there are over 150,000 clones, around nine tenths of which are singletons. The V gene's germline CDR1 is LNHDA and CDR2 SQIVND (reference sequence). The CDR3 totals 13 residues. V was clipped by 6 bases and J by 4 bases, with 12 bases between them. The sequencing here drew on peripheral blood, taken on day 0 of AZD1222 vaccination. This rearrangement joins TRBV19 to TRBJ1-1; the D gene is possibly TRBD1 (5 bases). The receptor comes from an adult in good health. The CDR3 bases are TGTGCCAGTAGAAACACAGGATTCACTGAAGCTTTCTTT. It yields the protein CASRNTGFTEAFF.